The 27 T cell receptor beta chains reported below all come from one sample, sequenced in a study of early T cells in non-severe SARS-CoV-2 infection. TCRdb reanalysed the 5' RACE reads using MiXCR and keeps one entry per CDR3 protein. The data contain about 58,000 distinct CDR3 sequences, 9.5% to 15% of them seen just once; the ten biggest clones take up about 4%. Sequenced sample: whole blood. These receptors came from an adult who was a healthcare worker with PCR-confirmed SARS-CoV-2 infection or an uninfected control (not recorded which).

The rearrangement uses TRBV2 and TRBJ2-1, with 10 bases lining up with TRBD2. This CDR3 has 17 residues. Germline V gene lookup returns CDR1 SNHLY and CDR2 FYNNEI. V dropped 4 bases and J dropped 7; count of bases not matched to a gene: 13. DNA for the CDR3: TGTGCCAGCAGTGTGGAGCGGGAGGGCCCCCTGATTAATGAGCAGTTCTTC. It yields the protein CASSVEREGPLINEQFF.

The V gene is TRBV3-1, the J gene TRBJ2-1; unclear D gene. Germline V gene data show CDR1 as LGHDT and CDR2 as YNNKEL (reference sequence). V lost 4 bases and J lost 6, with 10 bases in between. The CDR3 covers 13 residues. The CDR3 spells CASSPPWVNEQFF. The CDR3 DNA reads as TGTGCCAGCAGCCCCCCCTGGGTCAATGAGCAGTTCTTC.

In this sample, this clonotype turned up a few times. This rearrangement joins TRBV5-1 to TRBJ2-5; 9 bases fit TRBD1. There are 14 residues in the CDR3. V lost 4 bases to trimming and J lost 2 bases; unmatched junction nucleotides: 3. The germline gives CDR1 SGHRS, CDR2 YFSETQ. The CDR3 bases are TGCGCCAGCAGCGGACAGGGGAGGCAAGAGACCCAGTACTTC. Translated: CASSGQGRQETQYF.

This chain joins TRBV2 and TRBJ1-6; 7 positions agree with TRBD1. CDR3 length equals 15 residues. J lost 0 bases, V lost 6 bases, and 2 bases had no gene match. The germline V gene has CDR1 SNHLY and CDR2 FYNNEI. The CDR3 DNA reads as TGTGCCAGCAGGCAGGGGGGCTCCTATAATTCACCCCTCCACTTT. Protein product: CASRQGGSYNSPLHF. Full variable domain (missing parts from reference TRBV2 and TRBJ1-6): EPEVTQTPSHQVTQMGQEVILRCVPISNHLYFYWYRQILGQKVEFLVSFYNNEISEKSEIFDDQFSVERPDGSNFTLKIRSTKLEDSAMYFCASRQGGSYNSPLHFGNGTRLTVT.

This clonotype was counted many times. The chain combines TRBV19 with TRBJ1-4; tentatively, D is TRBD1 (5 bases). Germline lookup yields CDR1 LNHDA and CDR2 SQIVND (reference sequence). This CDR3 contains 18 residues. With 0 bases removed from V and 0 bases from J, the gap between germline ends came to 14 bases. The CDR3 DNA sequence: TGTGCCAGTAGTATAGATCGAGAGACAGCTGCAACTAATGAAAAACTGTTTTTT. Residues: CASSIDRETAATNEKLFF.

This clonotype was seen repeatedly, ten times or more. The chain recombines TRBV3-1 with TRBJ2-1; possibly TRBD2 for D (6 bases). CDR1 and CDR2 (germline): LGHDT, YNNKEL (reference sequence). CDR3 size: 17 residues. Trimming left V 0 bases short and J 7 bases short, with 19 bases between. CDR3 nucleotides: TGTGCCAGCAGCCAAGAGGCTGGCGGAGGGCCGGGAAATGAGCAGTTCTTC. It codes for CASSQEAGGGPGNEQFF.

J is TRBJ2-7 and V is TRBV20-1; TRBD1 aligns across 11 bases. V was pared by 0 bases and J by 3 bases, with 4 bases of the junction left unmatched. Germline-derived CDR1 and CDR2 are DFQATT and SNEGSKA (reference sequence). The CDR3 has 15 residues. In DNA, the CDR3 is TGCAGTGCTAGAGATCGGGGGACAGGGGGCTACGAGCAGTACTTC. It translates to CSARDRGTGGYEQYF.

The table lists this clonotype with a few counts. This rearrangement joins TRBV5-1 to TRBJ2-3; D may be TRBD1 (6 bases). Trimming pared 5 bases from V and 4 bases from J, leaving 14 bases between. Germline CDR1 is SGHRS and CDR2 is YFSETQ. The CDR3 has 14 amino acids. The DNA for the CDR3 is TGCGCCAGCAGGGCCGTGGGGGCCCCAGATACGCAGTATTTT. The encoded protein is CASRAVGAPDTQYF.

Many counts were recorded for this clonotype. The chain is built from TRBV7-9 and TRBJ2-5, with 7 bases lining up with TRBD1. V was pared by 5 bases and J by 2 bases, with 2 bases of the junction left unmatched. Germline V lookup: CDR1 SEHNR, CDR2 FQNEAQ (reference sequence). This CDR3 has 13 amino acids. In DNA, the CDR3 is TGTGCCAGCAGCAGGGGACAGCAAGAGACCCAGTACTTC. Its translation: CASSRGQQETQYF. Full variable domain (rest looked up from reference TRBV7-9 and TRBJ2-5): DTGVSQNPRHKITKRGQNVTFRCDPISEHNRLYWYRQTLGQGPEFLTYFQNEAQLEKSRLLSDRFSAERPKGSFSTLEIQRTEQGDSAMYLCASSRGQQETQYFGPGTRLLVL.

In this sample, this clonotype turned up many times. The V and J genes are TRBV7-2 and TRBJ1-6; no clear D gene. V lost 5 bases and J 9 bases, leaving 11 bases between the germline ends. CDR3 length: 13 residues. Germline loops: CDR1 SGHTA, CDR2 FQGNSA. The CDR3 bases are TGTGCCAGCAGCCCTCAGTATGGTTCACCCCTCCACTTT. Protein product: CASSPQYGSPLHF.

The V and J genes are TRBV2 and TRBJ2-7, with D unclear. V was pared by 7 bases and J by 4 bases, with 8 bases between. The germline gives CDR1 SNHLY, CDR2 FYNNEI. The CDR3 consists of 11 residues. CDR3 loop: CASNYHYEQYF. As DNA, the CDR3 is TGTGCCAGCAACTACCATTACGAGCAGTACTTC.

This clonotype was recorded many times. The chain uses TRBV6-2 or TRBV6-3 and TRBJ2-7, with a possible D match to TRBD1 (6 bases). V gave up 10 bases and J gave up 6 bases, with 16 bases separating them. The CDR3 contains 12 residues. Germline CDR1 reads MNHEY; CDR2 reads SVGEGT. The CDR3 DNA reads TGTGCCACCCACAGGGATATAGGCGAGCAGTACTTC. Translated, it gives CATHRDIGEQYF.

A few counts support this clonotype. This chain links TRBV29-1 with TRBJ1-5; D ambiguous. The CDR3 spans 12 residues. Between the trimmed V and J ends, which lost 4 bases and 2 bases, there was a span of 6 bases. Germline values: CDR1 SQVTM, CDR2 ANQGSEA. CDR3 amino acids: CSVGKGNQPQHF. CDR3 nucleotides: TGCAGCGTTGGGAAAGGCAATCAGCCCCAGCATTTT.

The chain is built from TRBV28 and TRBJ1-3; D is unresolved. V shed 3 bases and J shed 2 bases, with 2 bases lying between them. Germline assignment: CDR1 MDHEN and CDR2 SYDVKM. The CDR3 runs to 12 residues. CDR3 bases: TGTGCCAGCAGTTTGGCTGGAAACACCATATATTTT. Translating it yields CASSLAGNTIYF.

The rearrangement links TRBV7-8 to TRBJ2-1; D uncertain. Germline CDR1 SGHVS, CDR2 FQNEAQ. V lost 3 bases and J 7 bases, leaving 13 bases between the germline ends. The CDR3 spans 14 residues. DNA for the CDR3: TGTGCCAGCAGCTTTGTGGTACTTTTGAATGAGCAGTTCTTC. It translates to CASSFVVLLNEQFF.

This clonotype was counted at least ten times. The chain employs TRBV18 and TRBJ2-7; 10 nucleotides line up with TRBD1. The ends lost 6 bases at V and 2 bases at J; junction bases unmatched: 7. The CDR3 is made up of 15 amino acids. Germline V gives CDR1 KGHSH, CDR2 LQKENI. CDR3 nucleotide sequence: TGTGCCAGCTCCCTTGGACAGGGGGGGCCCTACGAGCAGTACTTC. Translated, it gives CASSLGQGGPYEQYF.

The chain employs TRBV21-1 and TRBJ1-2. TRBV21-1 is designated a pseudogene. This CDR3 is built from 11 residues. The CDR3 nucleotides are TGTGCCAGCAGGGAGCCGGATGGCTACACCTTC. Residues: CASREPDGYTF.

There are many counts of this clonotype. The chain recombines TRBV7-3 with TRBJ2-3; 10 bases map to TRBD2. Germline V CDR1 and CDR2: SGHTA, FQGTGA. The CDR3 runs to 19 residues. Trimming took 1 base from V and 5 from J; bases not matched to a gene: 15. In DNA, the CDR3 is TGTGCCAGCAGCTTAAAGGGGCATGCTAGCGGGAGTTCCAGAGATACGCAGTATTTT. It codes for CASSLKGHASGSSRDTQYF.

This clonotype occurred a few times. This chain links TRBV18 with TRBJ2-1, with 13 positions matching TRBD2. Germline CDR1 is KGHSH and CDR2 is LQKENI. The CDR3 is made up of 15 amino acids. The J segment lost 7 bases and the V segment lost 1 base, leaving 1 base of the junction unmatched. CDR3 sequence: CASSPRGLAGNEQFF. CDR3 in DNA: TGTGCCAGCTCACCACGGGGACTAGCGGGAAATGAGCAGTTCTTC.

This clonotype was found many times. The gene calls are TRBV2 and TRBJ2-3; TRBD2 aligns across 7 bases. This CDR3 has 15 amino acids. Germline trimming cut 8 bases from V and 1 base from J; bases unmatched to any gene: 9. The germline CDR1 and CDR2 sequences are SNHLY and FYNNEI. CDR3 residues: CASGGRAGGTDTQYF. Written as DNA, the CDR3 is TGTGCCAGCGGGGGGAGGGCCGGGGGCACAGATACGCAGTATTTT.

The chain couples TRBV29-1 to TRBJ2-2, with 8 bases fitting TRBD2. This CDR3 spans 16 amino acids. The J segment lost 7 bases and the V segment lost 6 bases, leaving 16 bases of the junction unmatched. From germline, CDR1 is SQVTM and CDR2 ANQGSEA. This CDR3 is CSVLKAGGELGGELFF. CDR3 in DNA: TGCAGCGTCCTCAAGGCGGGGGGCGAGCTTGGCGGGGAGCTGTTTTTT.

The chain couples TRBV28 to TRBJ1-4, with D perhaps TRBD1 (6 bases). The CDR3 sequence is 15 residues long. Germline values: CDR1 MDHEN, CDR2 SYDVKM. Trimming removed 11 bases at V and 0 bases at J, with 16 bases between. Written as DNA, the CDR3 is TGTGCCTCAGCCTATACAGGGTCAACTAATGAAAAACTGTTTTTT. The encoded protein is CASAYTGSTNEKLFF.

This clonotype appeared many times. The V and J genes are TRBV6-5 and TRBJ2-7, with D tentatively TRBD2 (6 bases). This CDR3 comprises 15 residues. V was pared by 6 bases and J by 1 base, with 16 bases between. Per the germline V gene, CDR1 is MNHEY and CDR2 is SVGAGI. The CDR3 DNA reads as TGTGCCAGCAGAGAAGGGCGGGGCGGGTCCTACGAGCAGTACTTC. Residues: CASREGRGGSYEQYF.

This clonotype showed up many times. The chain has TRBV27 and TRBJ2-6, with D uncertain. Germline assignment: CDR1 MNHEY and CDR2 SMNVEV (reference sequence). V lost 3 bases, J lost 2 bases, and 11 bases lay in between. The CDR3 runs 16 residues. The CDR3 nucleotides read TGTGCCAGCAGTTTGGTTTGGGCGGCTGGGGCCAACGTCCTGACTTTC. Protein sequence: CASSLVWAAGANVLTF.

The rearrangement uses TRBV28 and TRBJ2-7; a possible D gene is TRBD2 (6 bases). The CDR3 totals 16 residues. Germline loops: CDR1 MDHEN, CDR2 SYDVKM. Trimming removed 2 bases at V and 0 bases at J, with 14 bases between. Here the CDR3 DNA reads TGTGCCAGCAGTTTACCCGCTAGCGAGGGCTCCTACGAGCAGTACTTC. The encoded protein is CASSLPASEGSYEQYF.

This clonotype was counted at least ten times. The V call is TRBV5-1, the J call TRBJ1-1; D not resolved. Trimming shortened V by 2 bases and J by 1 base, and 6 bases separated the two germline ends. Germline V gene data show CDR1 as SGHRS and CDR2 as YFSETQ. CDR3 size: 13 residues. Here the CDR3 DNA reads TGCGCCAGCAGCTTTCAGGAGAACACTGAAGCTTTCTTT. This gives the protein CASSFQENTEAFF.

The chain has TRBV7-2 and TRBJ2-1; maybe TRBD2 (6 bases). The CDR3 spans 15 residues. Trimming pared 2 bases from V and 7 bases from J, leaving 15 bases between. Germline V gives CDR1 SGHTA, CDR2 FQGNSA. The CDR3 DNA is TGTGCCAGCAGCTTAACTCCCGGGACTTCTAATGAGCAGTTCTTC. It yields the protein CASSLTPGTSNEQFF.